Following are 23 T cell receptor beta chains from one sample sequenced in a study of cytomegalovirus exposure and HLA in healthy donors. Profiling relied on immunoSEQ multiplex PCR, and the TCRdb table lists in-frame clones only, not all of them. The sample carries roughly 79,000 clones, approximately 93% recorded once. The material sequenced was PBMCs. The receptors here all came from a man aged 18 to 30 in good health and CMV-seronegative.

The J gene is TRBJ2-2, the V gene TRBV29-1; D gene ambiguous. Trimming took 2 bases from V and 1 from J, leaving 8 bases between them. The CDR3 runs 14 residues. Germline V lookup: CDR1 SQVTM, CDR2 ANQGSEA. CDR3 in amino acids: CSVEPRWNTGELFF. The CDR3 DNA is TGCAGCGTTGAACCTCGGTGGAACACCGGGGAGCTGTTTTTT.

The chain links TRBV11-2 to TRBJ2-1; no definite D call. The CDR3 loop spans 12 amino acids. Germline loops: CDR1 SGHAT, CDR2 FQNNGV. Trimming took 8 bases from V and 4 from J, leaving 9 bases between them. The CDR3 here is CASAINYNEQFF. DNA of the CDR3: TGTGCCAGCGCTATTAATTACAATGAGCAGTTCTTC.

This clone has a single count. V usage is TRBV9 and J usage is TRBJ1-1; no clear D gene. The CDR3 length is 13 residues. With 0 bases removed from V and 4 bases from J, the gap between germline ends came to 7 bases. Germline V gene data show CDR1 as SGDLS and CDR2 as YYNGEE. As DNA, the CDR3 is TGTGCCAGCAGCGTAGGGGCTGGCACTGAAGCTTTCTTT. Protein product: CASSVGAGTEAFF.

The V and J genes are TRBV5-8 and TRBJ1-5, with unresolved D. Trimming took 6 bases from V and 3 from J, leaving 10 bases between them. CDR1 and CDR2 from the germline V gene are SGHTS and YDEGEE. CDR3 length: 13 amino acids. The CDR3 region is CASNMPPNQPQHF. In nucleotides, the CDR3 is TGTGCCAGCAACATGCCGCCCAATCAGCCCCAGCATTTT.

This clone occurred a few times. The chain employs TRBV6-6 and TRBJ1-2, with D possibly being TRBD1 (6 bases). Trimming took 2 bases from V and 2 from J, leaving 15 bases between them. Germline lookup yields CDR1 MNHNY and CDR2 SVGAGI (reference sequence). The length of the CDR3 is 16 residues. CDR3 nucleotide sequence: TGTGCCAGCAGTTACCCAGAACAGGGCTCAAACTATGGCTACACCTTC. The encoded protein is CASSYPEQGSNYGYTF.

The V and J genes are TRBV7-9 and TRBJ1-2; D is ambiguous. Deletions cut 2 bases from V and 2 bases from J, with 6 bases between. The CDR3 totals 13 residues. Germline lookup yields CDR1 SEHNR and CDR2 FQNEAQ (reference sequence). The CDR3 DNA follows: TGTGCCAGCAGCTTACAAGAGAACTATGGCTACACCTTC. Translating gives CASSLQENYGYTF.

This chain uses TRBV5-4 with TRBJ1-2; 9 bases agree with TRBD1. This CDR3 is built from 15 residues. After removal of 3 bases from V and 4 bases from J, the junction contained 7 bases not matched to a gene. CDR1 and CDR2 from the germline V gene are SGHNT and YYREEE (reference sequence). CDR3 DNA sequence: TGTGCCAGCAGCTCATACCGGGACAGGGCCTATGGCTACACCTTC. This codes for CASSSYRDRAYGYTF.

The rearrangement uses TRBV2 and TRBJ2-6, with 12 bases fitting TRBD1. The V and J ends lost 5 bases and 4 bases, in that order; junction bases with no gene match: 12. Germline V CDR1 and CDR2: SNHLY, FYNNEI. The CDR3 is 19 residues long. CDR3 region: CASSREVGQGAAGANVLTF. The CDR3 DNA reads TGTGCCAGCAGTCGTGAGGTGGGACAGGGGGCGGCCGGGGCCAACGTCCTGACTTTC.

The rearrangement links TRBV5-1 to TRBJ2-5; tentative D call: TRBD2 (5 bases). The CDR3 spans 15 residues. Germline-derived CDR1 and CDR2 are SGHRS and YFSETQ. Between the trimmed V and J ends, which lost 0 bases and 3 bases, there was a span of 12 bases. The CDR3 DNA reads as TGCGCCAGCAGCTTGGCCACGTCGGGGAAAGAGACCCAGTACTTC. Translating gives CASSLATSGKETQYF.

Remarks on this clone: Germline and junction disagree at one end, which may indicate a read error. The chain uses TRBV7-7 and TRBJ1-1; TRBD1 might be the D (6 bases). Germline CDR1 and CDR2: SSHAT and FNYEAQ (reference sequence). CDR3 length: 13 residues. The CDR3 spells CASSLDRSTEAFF. CDR3 coding DNA: TGTGCTAGCAGCCTGGACAGAAGCACTGAAGCTTTCTTT.

V usage is TRBV2 and J usage is TRBJ1-4; no clear D. The CDR3 loop spans 15 amino acids. The V gene lost 5 bases and the J gene lost 7 bases, with 17 bases spanning the gap. The germline gives CDR1 SNHLY, CDR2 FYNNEI. CDR3 region: CASSMSGGPTEKLFF. The CDR3 DNA sequence: TGTGCCAGCAGTATGTCCGGAGGGCCTACTGAAAAACTGTTTTTT.

This clone was observed a single time. The rearrangement links TRBV30 to TRBJ2-3; 13 nucleotides align to TRBD2. The J segment lost 5 bases and the V segment lost 7 bases, leaving 9 bases of the junction unmatched. The CDR3 runs to 15 residues. Germline V CDR1 and CDR2: GTSNPN, SVGIG (reference sequence). CDR3 nucleotides: TGTGCCTCGGAACTAGCGGGAGGGCTAGGAGATACGCAGTATTTT. Residues: CASELAGGLGDTQYF. Full variable domain (outside the CDR3, taken from reference TRBV30 and TRBJ2-3): SQTIHQWPATLVQPVGSPLSLECTVEGTSNPNLYWYRQAAGRGLQLLFYSVGIGQISSEVPQNLSASRPQDRQFILSSKKLLLSDSGFYLCASELAGGLGDTQYFGPGTRLTVL.

This chain uses TRBV15 with TRBJ1-4; 10 positions match TRBD1. CDR1 LNHNV and CDR2 YYDKDF come from the germline V gene (reference sequence). The CDR3 runs to 17 residues. Trimming cost V 8 bases and J 0 bases; bases outside gene matches: 9. CDR3 sequence reads: CATGDRGQTATNEKLFF. CDR3 nucleotide sequence: TGTGCCACCGGGGACAGGGGCCAGACTGCAACTAATGAAAAACTGTTTTTT.

The V gene is TRBV1, the J gene TRBJ1-2. TRBV1 is a recognized pseudogene. The length of the CDR3 is 16 residues. The CDR3 protein is CTSSHGGDGGSHGYTF. Here the CDR3 DNA reads TGCACCAGCAGCCACGGAGGAGACGGGGGATCCCATGGCTACACCTTC.

The V gene is TRBV27, the J gene TRBJ1-2; D ambiguous. V was shortened by 7 bases and J by 5 bases, with 17 bases between the two germline ends. Germline loops: CDR1 MNHEY, CDR2 SMNVEV (reference sequence). This CDR3 has 14 amino acids. The CDR3 region is CASTSTRSSYGYTF. For the CDR3, the DNA is TGTGCCAGCACCTCGACTCGGTCTTCATATGGCTACACCTTC.

The chain joins TRBV27 to TRBJ2-1, with D hard to call. Germline V CDR1 and CDR2: MNHEY, SMNVEV (reference sequence). The V end was cut by 0 bases, the J end by 6 bases, with 15 bases between. CDR3 length: 16 amino acids. As DNA, the CDR3 is TGTGCCAGCAGTTTATCGATTCTCTGGGCGTTCAATGAGCAGTTCTTC. Its protein is CASSLSILWAFNEQFF.

The gene calls are TRBV13 and TRBJ2-7; a possible D gene is TRBD1 (6 bases). Trimming stripped 5 bases from V and 4 bases from J, with 12 bases between. The length of the CDR3 is 13 residues. Germline V gene lookup returns CDR1 PRHDT and CDR2 FYEKMQ (reference sequence). Here the CDR3 reads CASSPRGKYEQYF. The CDR3 DNA reads as TGTGCCAGCAGCCCAAGGGGGAAATACGAGCAGTACTTC.

The chain joins TRBV4-1 to TRBJ2-1, with TRBD2 as a possible D gene (6 bases). This CDR3 region has 15 residues. Germline loops: CDR1 MGHRA, CDR2 YSYEKL. Trimming pared 2 bases from V and 1 base from J, leaving 9 bases between. The CDR3 DNA reads as TGCGCCAGCAGCCAAATTGGGGGGTCCTACAATGAGCAGTTCTTC. This encodes CASSQIGGSYNEQFF.

V usage is TRBV18 and J usage is TRBJ2-5; 7 nucleotides match TRBD1. This CDR3 comprises 19 residues. Trimming removed 3 bases from V and 1 base from J; junction bases left unmatched: 17. The V gene's germline CDR1 is KGHSH and CDR2 LQKENI. The DNA of the CDR3 is TGTGCCAGCTCACCCTACGGGACAGAACTGCAACTTCCCCAAGAGACCCAGTACTTC. Translation: CASSPYGTELQLPQETQYF.

This chain joins TRBV11-2 and TRBJ1-6; D is perhaps TRBD1 (5 bases). This CDR3 is 12 amino acids long. V dropped 5 bases and J dropped 17 bases, with 16 bases sitting between them. Germline CDR1 reads SGHAT; CDR2 reads FQNNGV. The CDR3: CASSRPGRGFHF. The CDR3 region has the DNA TGTGCCAGCAGCCGCCCTGGTAGGGGATTCCACTTT.

This sequence joins TRBV5-5 and TRBJ1-2, with 9 bases fitting TRBD1. Per the germline V gene, CDR1 is SGHKS and CDR2 is YYEKEE (reference sequence). The junction had 7 bases not matched to a gene; V was cut back by 3 bases and J by 7 bases. This CDR3 spans 14 amino acids. The CDR3 DNA is TGTGCCAGCAGCTACGACAGGGGGGTAGGTGGCTACACCTTC. Its protein is CASSYDRGVGGYTF. Full variable domain (missing parts from reference TRBV5-5 and TRBJ1-2): DAGVTQSPTHLIKTRGQQVTLRCSPISGHKSVSWYQQVLGQGPQFIFQYYEKEERGRGNFPDRFSARQFPNYSSELNVNALLLGDSALYLCASSYDRGVGGYTFGSGTRLTVV.

Only one count was recorded for this clone. J is TRBJ1-1 and V is TRBV11-2; D is unclear. Between the trimmed V and J ends, which lost 2 bases and 7 bases, there was a span of 8 bases. The CDR3 consists of 12 residues. From germline, CDR1 is SGHAT and CDR2 FQNNGV. CDR3: CASSLSRSEAFF. The CDR3 region has the DNA TGTGCCAGCAGCTTATCCCGGAGTGAAGCTTTCTTT.

The rearrangement joins TRBV7-2 to TRBJ2-5, with D uncertain. Germline lookup yields CDR1 SGHTA and CDR2 FQGNSA. Trimming pared 5 bases from V and 4 bases from J, leaving 17 bases between. The CDR3 totals 15 residues. The DNA for the CDR3 is TGTGCCAGCAGCCACCGAAGGAGTCGCGGAGAGACCCAGTACTTC. Protein: CASSHRRSRGETQYF.